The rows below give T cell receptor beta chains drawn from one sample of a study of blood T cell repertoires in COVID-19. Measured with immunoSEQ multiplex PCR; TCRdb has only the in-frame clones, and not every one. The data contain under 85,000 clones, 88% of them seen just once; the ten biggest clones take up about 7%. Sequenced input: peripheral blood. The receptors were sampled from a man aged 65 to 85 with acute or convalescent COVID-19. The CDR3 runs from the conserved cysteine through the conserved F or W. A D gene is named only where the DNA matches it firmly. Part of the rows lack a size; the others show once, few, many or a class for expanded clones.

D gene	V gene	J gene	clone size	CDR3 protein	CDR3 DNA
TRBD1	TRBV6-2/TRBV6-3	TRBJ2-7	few	CASSFKDRVNSYEQYF	TGTGCCAGCAGTTTCAAGGACAGGGTCAACTCCTACGAGCAGTACTTC
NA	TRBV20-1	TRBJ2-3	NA	CSASLREITDTQYF	TGCAGTGCTAGTTTGAGGGAGATCACAGATACGCAGTATTTT
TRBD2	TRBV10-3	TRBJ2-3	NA	CAISEASGYTDTQYF	TGTGCCATCAGTGAGGCTAGCGGGTACACAGATACGCAGTATTTT
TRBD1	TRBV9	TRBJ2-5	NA	CASSVGQQETQYF	TGTGCCAGCAGCGTGGGACAGCAAGAGACCCAGTACTTC
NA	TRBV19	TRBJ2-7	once	CASSTAGSALEQYF	TGTGCCAGTAGTACGGCAGGGTCCGCACTGGAACAGTACTTC
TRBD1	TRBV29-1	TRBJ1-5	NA	CSVGQGVGQPQHF	TGCAGCGTTGGGCAGGGGGTAGGTCAGCCCCAGCATTTT
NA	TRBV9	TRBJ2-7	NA	CASSECTGYYYEQYF	TGTGCCAGCAGCGAATGTACAGGCTACTACTACGAGCAGTACTTC
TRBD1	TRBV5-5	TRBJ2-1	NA	CASSPRQGQTYNEQFF	TGTGCCAGCAGCCCAAGACAGGGACAAACCTACAATGAGCAGTTCTTC
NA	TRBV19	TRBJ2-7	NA	CASSITPYEQYF	TGTGCCAGTAGTATTACACCGTACGAGCAGTACTTC
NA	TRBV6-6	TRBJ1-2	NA	CASRPTDSYAYGYTF	TGTGCCAGCAGACCCACGGACAGTTACGCCTATGGCTACACCTTC
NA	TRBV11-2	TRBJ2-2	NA	CASSLIGALSPGELFF	TGTGCCAGCAGCTTAATTGGGGCCCTGAGTCCCGGGGAGCTGTTTTTT
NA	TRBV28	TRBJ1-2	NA	CAVWAGINYGYTF	TGTGCAGTTTGGGCGGGGATTAACTATGGCTACACCTTC